The 30 T cell receptor beta chains below all came from one sample that was sequenced in a study of T-cell reconstitution after alpha-beta-depleted transplantation in children. During its preparation, the TCRbeta library received unique molecular identifiers. TCRdb used MiXCR to reprocess the PCR reads, holding one entry per CDR3 protein. This table holds about 580,000 distinct CDR3 sequences, roughly a quarter found once. The sample here was PBMCs, taken before TCRalphabeta/CD19-depleted stem cell transplant. The source of these receptors is a boy in the first two years of life with Wiskott-Aldrich syndrome, due to receive a stem cell transplant.

CDR3 DNA: TGTGCCATCAGACCTTGGACAGGGAGGACTGAAGCTTTCTTT. Its protein is CAIRPWTGRTEAFF. The chain employs TRBV10-3 and TRBJ1-1, with 8 bases matching TRBD1. Germline V gene data show CDR1 as ENHRY and CDR2 as SYGVKD. With 6 bases clipped from V and 5 bases from J, the junction kept 8 bases outside the gene matches. This CDR3 comprises 14 residues.

The gene calls are TRBV20-1 and TRBJ2-3; a weak D match, TRBD2 (6 bases). The CDR3 consists of 16 residues. Germline lookup yields CDR1 DFQATT and CDR2 SNEGSKA (reference sequence). V was shortened by 3 bases and J by 0 bases, with 16 bases between the two germline ends. This CDR3 reads CSASLAGPFSTDTQYF. CDR3 DNA: TGCAGTGCTAGTTTGGCGGGGCCGTTTAGCACAGATACGCAGTATTTT.

In this sample, this clonotype turned up a few times. The chain uses TRBV5-1 and TRBJ2-2; TRBD2 matches at 8 bases. This CDR3 is built from 17 residues. Trimming took 1 base from V and 5 from J; bases not matched to a gene: 10. In germline, CDR1 is SGHRS, CDR2 YFSETQ. The CDR3 sequence: CASSLQPSAGETGELFF. The DNA for the CDR3 is TGCGCCAGCAGCTTGCAGCCCTCAGCGGGAGAGACCGGGGAGCTGTTTTTT.

The rearrangement links TRBV5-1 to TRBJ2-3; 10 nucleotides align to TRBD2. This CDR3 has 16 residues. Looked up from germline, CDR1 is SGHRS and CDR2 is YFSETQ. V lost 4 bases and J lost 3; bases outside the gene matches: 8. CDR3 residues: CASSRGTSEVTDTQYF. The CDR3 DNA follows: TGCGCCAGCAGCCGGGGGACTAGCGAGGTAACAGATACGCAGTATTTT.

J is TRBJ2-7 and V is TRBV5-5; 10 bases align to TRBD1. The CDR3 spans 15 residues. Germline values: CDR1 SGHKS, CDR2 YYEKEE (reference sequence). With 4 bases clipped from V and 5 bases from J, the junction kept 9 bases outside the gene matches. The chain's CDR3 is CASSLGQGIRDEQYF. The CDR3 nucleotides read TGTGCCAGCAGCCTGGGACAGGGGATAAGGGACGAGCAGTACTTC.

This clonotype was detected a few times. The chain joins TRBV6-5 to TRBJ2-7; D might be TRBD2 (6 bases). The germline CDR1 and CDR2 sequences are MNHEY and SVGAGI. V shed 4 bases and J shed 3 bases, with 16 bases lying between them. This CDR3 spans 15 amino acids. Written as DNA, the CDR3 is TGTGCCAGCAGTTCTATTCGGGACTCTAACTACGAGCAGTACTTC. This sequence encodes CASSSIRDSNYEQYF.

The chain uses TRBV28 and TRBJ2-6, with D unresolved. This CDR3 spans 13 amino acids. V gave up 3 bases and J gave up 11 bases, with 11 bases separating them. The V gene's germline CDR1 is MDHEN and CDR2 SYDVKM. The CDR3, as DNA: TGTGCCAGCAGTTTTGCGAACCTCCACGTCCTGACTTTC. The encoded protein is CASSFANLHVLTF.

The chain carries TRBV7-9 and TRBJ2-7; 8 bases fit TRBD2. CDR1 is SEHNR, CDR2 FQNEAQ, per germline (reference sequence). The CDR3 is 14 amino acids. V shed 5 bases, J shed 3 bases, and the junction held 6 bases outside the gene matches. The CDR3 nucleotides read TGTGCCAGCAGCCGCCCGGGGACTAGCTACGAGCAGTACTTC. This codes for CASSRPGTSYEQYF.

V is TRBV21-1 and J is TRBJ1-1. TRBV21-1 is a recognized pseudogene. There are 15 residues in the CDR3. CDR3 residues: CASSKKQRMNTEAFF. The CDR3 coding sequence is TGTGCCAGCAGCAAAAAACAGAGAATGAACACTGAAGCTTTCTTT.

V gene TRBV5-6 combines with J gene TRBJ2-7, with 13 bases fitting TRBD2. Trimming cost V 4 bases and J 5 bases; bases outside gene matches: 6. Germline assignment: CDR1 SGHDT and CDR2 YYEEEE. This CDR3 comprises 15 residues. This chain's CDR3 is CASSPGLAGTHEQYF. The DNA of the CDR3 is TGTGCCAGCAGCCCGGGACTAGCGGGAACCCACGAGCAGTACTTC.

V and J are TRBV5-1 and TRBJ2-1; 8 positions match TRBD1. This CDR3 comprises 15 residues. Per germline, CDR1 SGHRS and CDR2 YFSETQ. V was clipped by 4 bases and J by 4 bases; unmatched bases: 7. The CDR3 nucleotides read TGCGCCAGCAGCACGGGACAGGCCCGTTACAATGAGCAGTTCTTC. Its translation is CASSTGQARYNEQFF. Together with reference TRBV5-1 and TRBJ2-1, the CDR3 gives the full variable domain: KAGVTQTPRYLIKTRGQQVTLSCSPISGHRSVSWYQQTPGQGLQFLFEYFSETQRNKGNFPGRFSGRQFSNSRSEMNVSTLELGDSALYLCASSTGQARYNEQFFGPGTRLTVL.

This clonotype was counted only a few times. The rearrangement links TRBV5-1 to TRBJ1-3; 9 bases are shared with TRBD1. Unmatched junction bases numbered 7, after V lost 4 bases and J lost 5 bases. This CDR3 region has 15 residues. Per germline, CDR1 SGHRS and CDR2 YFSETQ. The CDR3 bases are TGCGCCAGCAGCCGAGACAGGGGGACCAGAAACACCATATATTTT. Amino acid sequence: CASSRDRGTRNTIYF.

This clonotype has only a few counts. This chain joins TRBV29-1 and TRBJ2-7; 12 nucleotides align to TRBD1. Per the germline V gene, CDR1 is SQVTM and CDR2 is ANQGSEA. Trimming cost V 2 bases and J 7 bases; bases outside gene matches: 12. This CDR3 contains 16 residues. This CDR3 reads CSVEYGDRGRFWEQYF. DNA of the CDR3: TGCAGCGTTGAATACGGGGACAGGGGGCGGTTCTGGGAGCAGTACTTC.

This clonotype was counted between two and nine times. This rearrangement joins TRBV5-1 to TRBJ2-1; D gene unclear. V lost 1 base and J 2 bases, leaving 10 bases between the germline ends. CDR1 is SGHRS and CDR2 is YFSETQ in the germline V gene. This CDR3 region has 15 residues. The CDR3 reads CASSLSAFAYNEQFF. The CDR3, as DNA: TGCGCCAGCAGCTTGTCAGCTTTTGCCTACAATGAGCAGTTCTTC.

The rearrangement links TRBV20-1 to TRBJ2-1; 15 bases map to TRBD2. Germline CDR1 reads DFQATT; CDR2 reads SNEGSKA (reference sequence). Losses at the gene ends were 2 bases for V and 5 bases for J; bases not matched to a gene: 16. This CDR3 has 20 amino acids. CDR3 amino acids: CSARPTGTSGRNHLDNEQFF. The CDR3 bases are TGCAGTGCTAGACCCACCGGGACTAGCGGGAGGAACCACCTGGACAATGAGCAGTTCTTC.

This clonotype has a handful of counts. This chain links TRBV7-2 with TRBJ1-4; TRBD1 might be the D (5 bases). V dropped 5 bases and J dropped 7 bases, with 14 bases sitting between them. Germline CDR1 is SGHTA and CDR2 is FQGNSA. The CDR3 spans 14 residues. CDR3 sequence: CASSPDSYLEKLFF. The CDR3 DNA reads TGTGCCAGCAGCCCCGACAGTTACCTTGAAAAACTGTTTTTT.

In this sample, this clonotype turned up a few times. The chain is built from TRBV7-8 and TRBJ2-7; 14 nucleotides match TRBD2. Trimming took 5 bases from V and 3 from J; bases not matched to a gene: 3. CDR3 length: 15 residues. Germline V gene lookup returns CDR1 SGHVS and CDR2 FQNEAQ. The CDR3 coding sequence is TGTGCCAGCAGCATTGGACTAGCGGGAGGCTACGAGCAGTACTTC. Amino acid sequence: CASSIGLAGGYEQYF.

The chain links TRBV5-1 to TRBJ2-7, with D maybe TRBD2 (6 bases). Germline CDR1 and CDR2: SGHRS and YFSETQ. There are 15 residues in the CDR3. V lost 5 bases, J lost 6 bases, and 21 bases lay in between. The CDR3 region is CASSRGDSQLGEQYF. In DNA, the CDR3 is TGCGCCAGCAGTCGCGGGGACTCACAACTTGGCGAGCAGTACTTC. Looking up the rest from reference TRBV5-1 and TRBJ2-7 gives the full variable domain: KAGVTQTPRYLIKTRGQQVTLSCSPISGHRSVSWYQQTPGQGLQFLFEYFSETQRNKGNFPGRFSGRQFSNSRSEMNVSTLELGDSALYLCASSRGDSQLGEQYFGPGTRLTVT.

This clonotype was counted between two and nine times. The rearrangement uses TRBV27 and TRBJ2-1, with TRBD2 identical over 7 bases. Germline V CDR1 and CDR2: MNHEY, SMNVEV (reference sequence). The CDR3 contains 15 residues. Trimming took 3 bases from V and 4 from J; bases not matched to a gene: 6. CDR3 loop: CASSFPGLRYNEQFF. The CDR3 region has the DNA TGTGCCAGCAGTTTTCCGGGACTACGTTACAATGAGCAGTTCTTC.

The rearrangement links TRBV20-1 to TRBJ2-4; tentatively, D is TRBD2 (7 bases). Germline V gene data show CDR1 as DFQATT and CDR2 as SNEGSKA (reference sequence). This CDR3 region has 12 residues. The CDR3 reads CRGEGVKNIQYF. DNA for the CDR3: TGCAGGGGGGAGGGGGTCAAAAACATTCAGTACTTC.

This clonotype showed up just a few times. The chain joins TRBV27 to TRBJ2-1; 16 bases are shared with TRBD2. Germline CDR1 and CDR2: MNHEY and SMNVEV (reference sequence). Trimming removed 1 base from V and 8 bases from J; junction bases left unmatched: 11. The CDR3 consists of 19 residues. CDR3 bases: TGTGCCAGCAGTTTATATCTCATGGGGACTAGCGGGAGGGAGTATGAGCAGTTCTTC. This encodes CASSLYLMGTSGREYEQFF.

The chain carries TRBV6-5 and TRBJ1-2; D perhaps matches TRBD1 (5 bases). Trimming took 4 bases from V and 5 from J, leaving 11 bases between them. Germline V CDR1 and CDR2: MNHEY, SVGAGI. The CDR3 length is 13 residues. This chain's CDR3 is CASSSRDVYGYTF. The CDR3 region has the DNA TGTGCCAGCAGTTCTCGGGACGTGTATGGCTACACCTTC.

V gene TRBV5-1 combines with J gene TRBJ2-1; 9 bases align to TRBD2. The CDR3 spans 15 residues. CDR1 is SGHRS, CDR2 YFSETQ, per germline. After removal of 4 bases from V and 4 bases from J, the junction contained 6 bases not matched to a gene. CDR3 loop: CASSAASGVYNEQFF. The CDR3 DNA sequence: TGCGCCAGCAGCGCCGCTAGCGGGGTTTACAATGAGCAGTTCTTC.

The chain recombines TRBV5-1 with TRBJ1-2; TRBD1 agrees at 8 bases. The length of the CDR3 is 14 residues. CDR1 is SGHRS and CDR2 is YFSETQ in the germline V gene. The trim removed 1 base at V and 2 bases at J, leaving 1 base unmatched. CDR3 protein: CASSLSGGNYGYTF. CDR3 nucleotide sequence: TGCGCCAGCAGCTTGTCAGGGGGCAACTATGGCTACACCTTC.

V usage is TRBV12-3 or TRBV12-4 and J usage is TRBJ2-5, with 15 bases matching TRBD2. The CDR3 is 17 amino acids. The trim removed 6 bases at V and 2 bases at J, leaving 7 bases unmatched. CDR3 sequence reads: CASSPGLAGGGQETQYF. CDR3 DNA: TGTGCCAGCAGCCCGGGACTAGCGGGAGGAGGGCAAGAGACCCAGTACTTC.

This clonotype was seen a handful of times. The chain employs TRBV5-1 and TRBJ1-2; D gene uncertain. CDR3 length: 11 amino acids. CDR1 and CDR2 (germline): SGHRS, YFSETQ. V was pared by 4 bases and J by 2 bases, with 3 bases between. The CDR3 loop reads CASSDNYGYTF. As DNA, the CDR3 is TGCGCCAGCAGCGACAACTATGGCTACACCTTC.

This clonotype has a handful of counts. This chain uses TRBV12-3 or TRBV12-4 with TRBJ2-6; the match to TRBD1 covers 7 bases. The trim removed 5 bases at V and 4 bases at J, leaving 2 bases unmatched. The length of the CDR3 is 14 residues. In DNA form, the CDR3 reads TGTGCCAGCAGTACAGGGGCCGGGGCCAACGTCCTGACTTTC. The encoded protein is CASSTGAGANVLTF.

The chain carries TRBV7-9 and TRBJ1-1; TRBD1 matches 12 bases. The CDR3 covers 17 residues. CDR1 is SEHNR and CDR2 is FQNEAQ in the germline V gene (reference sequence). With V trimmed by 1 base and J by 5 bases, 8 bases remained unmatched. The CDR3 sequence: CASSLVMGQGALTEAFF. The CDR3 bases are TGTGCCAGCAGCTTAGTTATGGGACAGGGGGCTTTAACTGAAGCTTTCTTT.

This clonotype occurred a few times. The chain is built from TRBV5-1 and TRBJ1-4, with 7 positions matching TRBD1. V shed 5 bases and J 0 bases; nucleotides not matched to a gene: 22. This CDR3 contains 21 residues. In germline, CDR1 is SGHRS, CDR2 YFSETQ. The CDR3 sequence: CASRRWTPGQRGKSTNEKLFF. The CDR3 bases are TGCGCCAGCAGGAGATGGACGCCGGGACAGAGAGGAAAATCAACTAATGAAAAACTGTTTTTT.

This clonotype occurred a few times. The rearrangement joins TRBV30 to TRBJ2-7; TRBD2 matches at 12 bases. The length of the CDR3 is 15 residues. The germline CDR1 and CDR2 sequences are GTSNPN and SVGIG (reference sequence). Trimming took 2 bases from V and 4 from J; bases not matched to a gene: 6. CDR3 loop: CAWSRAGTSGYEQYF. The CDR3, as DNA: TGTGCCTGGAGTCGGGCGGGGACTAGCGGGTACGAGCAGTACTTC.